A selection of T cell receptor beta chains follows, all from one sample in a study of T cell repertoires in ileal Crohn's disease. Generated by immunoSEQ multiplex PCR, the TCRdb table keeps only in-frame clones and is missing some. Of almost 15,000 clones in the sample, over 70% were seen once. The sequencing input was ileal tissue. All receptors come from an adult with Crohn's disease. Both conserved end residues are part of each CDR3. D genes are given only for firm matches. Not all rows give a size; the values are once, few, many and, for expanded clones, a class.

j_call,d_call,v_call,clone_size,cdr3_aa,cdr3_nt
TRBJ2-1,TRBD2,TRBV5-1,.,CASSTRIAGGNEQFF,TGCGCCAGCAGCACGAGGATAGCGGGGGGCAATGAGCAGTTCTTC
TRBJ2-7,TRBD1,TRBV7-2,.,CASSLTGQGNYEQYF,TGTGCCAGCAGCCTAACGGGACAGGGGAACTACGAGCAGTACTTC
TRBJ1-1,.,TRBV30,.,CAWSSGGGTEAFF,TGTGCCTGGAGTTCGGGGGGCGGCACTGAAGCTTTCTTT
TRBJ2-7,TRBD1,TRBV28,.,CASSLQDRGPAPYEQYF,TGTGCCAGCAGTTTACAAGACAGGGGACCCGCTCCCTACGAGCAGTACTTC
TRBJ2-1,.,TRBV28,.,CASSWWGRNEQFF,TGTGCCAGCAGTTGGTGGGGTCGGAATGAGCAGTTCTTC
TRBJ1-6,.,TRBV5-5,.,CASSLGPLGNSPLHF,TGTGCCAGCAGCTTGGGCCCTTTGGGTAATTCACCCCTCCACTTT
TRBJ1-2,.,TRBV6-1,.,CASDRLYGYTF,TGTGCCAGCGACAGGCTCTATGGCTACACCTTC
TRBJ2-5,TRBD2,TRBV7-8,.,CASSVLAGGGETQYF,TGTGCCAGCAGCGTACTAGCGGGGGGCGGGGAGACCCAGTACTTC
TRBJ1-1,.,TRBV2,.,CASSERVLMDTEAFF,TGTGCCAGCAGTGAAAGGGTACTCATGGACACTGAAGCTTTCTTT
TRBJ1-2,TRBD1,TRBV7-2,.,CASSPGQGGNYGYTF,TGTGCCAGCAGCCCCGGACAGGGAGGGAACTATGGCTACACCTTC
TRBJ1-1,.,TRBV2,.,CASSTVGNTEAFF,TGTGCCAGCAGCACCGTGGGGAACACTGAAGCTTTCTTT
TRBJ2-7,.,TRBV4-3,.,CASSPKGIGDEQYF,TGCGCCAGCAGCCCAAAGGGGATAGGGGACGAGCAGTACTTC
TRBJ2-2,.,TRBV18,.,CASSQSQGGNTGELFF,TGTGCCAGCTCACAAAGCCAGGGCGGGAACACCGGGGAGTTGTTTTTT
TRBJ2-5,.,TRBV5-1,.,CASSTGTTQETQYF,TGCGCCAGCAGCACAGGGACGACCCAAGAGACCCAGTACTTC
TRBJ2-1,TRBD1,TRBV18,.,CASSPAKGASEQFF,TGTGCCAGCTCACCGGCGAAGGGGGCGTCTGAGCAGTTCTTC
TRBJ1-2,.,TRBV2,.,CASSQKGYYGYTF,TGTGCCAGCAGTCAAAAAGGTTACTATGGCTACACCTTC
TRBJ2-1,.,TRBV4-3,.,CASSQVVGSSYNEQFF,TGCGCCAGCAGCCAAGTCGTAGGGAGCTCCTACAATGAGCAGTTCTTC
TRBJ2-5,TRBD2,TRBV9,.,CASSPRLAGSQETQYF,TGTGCCAGCAGCCCACGACTAGCGGGTTCGCAAGAGACCCAGTACTTC
TRBJ2-1,.,TRBV29-1,few,CSVGEDSYNEQFF,TGCAGCGTGGGGGAGGACTCCTACAATGAGCAGTTCTTC
TRBJ2-7,.,TRBV11-2,.,CASSSLGGLADEQYF,TGTGCCAGCAGCTCCCTGGGGGGACTCGCAGACGAGCAGTACTTC
TRBJ1-1,TRBD1,TRBV10-3,.,CAISESGRGIAFF,TGTGCCATCAGTGAGTCTGGCAGGGGGATAGCTTTCTTT
TRBJ1-2,.,TRBV2,.,CASSEARSNYGYTF,TGTGCCAGCAGTGAAGCCAGGTCTAACTATGGCTACACCTTC
TRBJ2-3,TRBD2,TRBV5-4,.,CASSLLAGASNSTDTQYF,TGTGCCAGCAGCTTGTTAGCGGGGGCCTCGAATAGCACAGATACGCAGTATTTT
TRBJ2-5,TRBD1,TRBV7-2,few,CASSLTTGKGETQYF,TGTGCCAGCAGCTTAACGACAGGGAAAGGAGAGACCCAGTACTTC
TRBJ2-7,.,TRBV18,few,CASSTAGFEQYF,TGTGCCAGCTCGACGGCGGGGTTCGAGCAGTACTTC
TRBJ2-5,.,TRBV7-2,.,CASSRQSGETQYF,TGTGCCAGCAGTCGACAGTCGGGGGAGACCCAGTACTTC
TRBJ1-2,TRBD1,TRBV5-6,.,CASSTDRGSGYTF,TGTGCCAGCAGCACGGACAGGGGAAGCGGCTACACCTTC
TRBJ2-1,.,TRBV4-1,.,CASSQDQGFEQFF,TGCGCCAGCAGCCAGGACCAGGGGTTTGAGCAGTTCTTC
TRBJ1-5,.,TRBV6-6,once,CASSYSLGTEQPQHF,TGTGCCAGCAGTTACTCGTTAGGGACGGAGCAGCCCCAGCATTTT
TRBJ2-1,.,TRBV28,.,CASSDHRDNEQFF,TGTGCCAGCAGTGATCACCGGGACAATGAGCAGTTCTTC
TRBJ1-1,.,TRBV9,.,CASTPGGPVAFF,TGTGCCAGCACCCCCGGAGGGCCTGTGGCTTTCTTT
TRBJ1-2,TRBD1,TRBV5-1,.,CASSASGTGVYGYTF,TGCGCCAGCAGCGCCTCCGGGACAGGGGTCTATGGCTACACCTTC
TRBJ1-2,.,TRBV4-3,.,CASSQEGGPGYTF,TGCGCCAGCAGCCAAGAGGGAGGGCCTGGCTACACCTTC
TRBJ1-2,.,TRBV7-2,once,CASSLVDSGNGYTF,TGTGCCAGCAGCTTAGTTGACAGCGGAAATGGCTACACCTTC
TRBJ1-2,TRBD1,TRBV2,.,CASRQGANYGYTF,TGTGCCAGCAGGCAGGGGGCTAACTATGGCTACACCTTC
TRBJ1-1,TRBD1,TRBV27,.,CASRKITGDVGAFF,TGTGCCAGCAGGAAGATTACAGGGGACGTGGGGGCTTTCTTT
TRBJ1-3,.,TRBV20-1,medium-sized,CSAGVRNTIYF,TGCAGTGCTGGAGTCCGAAACACCATATATTTT
TRBJ1-4,.,TRBV28,.,CASTSSGLGEKLFF,TGTGCCAGCACCTCCTCGGGGCTTGGTGAAAAACTGTTTTTT
TRBJ1-1,.,TRBV18,.,CASSTQAGLVGTEAFF,TGTGCCAGCTCAACCCAAGCAGGGTTGGTGGGCACTGAAGCTTTCTTT
TRBJ2-1,.,TRBV30,.,CAWSSTTQGEQFF,TGTGCCTGGAGTAGCACCACCCAGGGTGAGCAGTTCTTC
TRBJ2-3,.,TRBV10-3,.,CATQTRTDTQYF,TGTGCCACCCAGACCCGAACAGATACGCAGTATTTT
TRBJ2-7,TRBD2,TRBV6-6,.,CASSYSSGEQYF,TGTGCCAGCAGTTACTCTAGCGGGGAGCAGTACTTC
TRBJ2-7,.,TRBV11-2,.,CASSLGVSYEQYF,TGTGCCAGCAGCTTAGGCGTATCCTACGAGCAGTACTTC
TRBJ1-3,.,TRBV4-3,.,CASSPGGGLSGNTIYF,TGCGCCAGCAGCCCCGGGGGGGGTTTGTCTGGAAACACCATATATTTT
TRBJ2-1,.,TRBV27,.,CASSLSGGAVNEQFF,TGTGCCAGCAGTTTATCGGGGGGGGCGGTGAATGAGCAGTTCTTC
TRBJ2-5,.,TRBV7-2,.,CASSLEQGETQYF,TGTGCCAGCAGCTTAGAACAGGGAGAGACCCAGTACTTC
TRBJ1-2,.,TRBV29-1,few,CSVRTGIGYGYTF,TGCAGCGTTCGGACTGGCATTGGCTATGGCTACACCTTC
TRBJ1-6,.,TRBV2,.,CASSQGWNSPLHF,TGTGCCAGCAGTCAGGGGTGGAATTCACCCCTCCACTTT
TRBJ2-2,.,TRBV6-5,.,CASTPRTNGELFF,TGTGCCAGCACCCCGAGGACTAACGGGGAGCTGTTTTTT
TRBJ2-7,TRBD2,TRBV29-1,.,CSVALGRGNSYEQYF,TGCAGCGTGGCCCTCGGGAGGGGAAATTCCTACGAGCAGTACTTC
TRBJ1-5,.,TRBV6-6,.,CASSRTVGDQPQHF,TGTGCCAGCAGTCGGACAGTTGGGGATCAGCCCCAGCATTTT
TRBJ1-1,.,TRBV28,.,CASSLLLEKTEAFF,TGTGCCAGCAGTTTATTACTGGAAAAAACTGAAGCTTTCTTT
TRBJ2-4,TRBD2,TRBV4-3,.,CASSQDPSGSIIQYF,TGCGCCAGCAGCCAAGATCCCAGCGGGAGCATCATTCAGTACTTC
TRBJ2-7,TRBD1,TRBV6-5,.,CASSYSWDRGYEQYF,TGTGCCAGCAGTTACTCCTGGGACAGGGGCTACGAGCAGTACTTC
TRBJ2-5,.,TRBV5-5,.,CASSLLGVETQYF,TGTGCCAGCAGCTTGTTGGGGGTGGAGACCCAGTACTTC
TRBJ2-4,.,TRBV27,.,CASSPRRIQNIQYF,TGTGCCAGCAGCCCCCGGCGGATACAAAACATTCAGTACTTC
TRBJ2-2,TRBD2,TRBV27,.,CASSWGLAGGRRPGELFF,TGTGCCAGCAGTTGGGGACTAGCGGGGGGCCGCCGGCCCGGGGAGCTGTTTTTT